This TCR beta chain was recorded in a study of T-cell reconstitution after alpha-beta-depleted transplantation in children. The CDR3 runs 15 residues. V lost 9 bases and J lost 7; bases outside the gene matches: 14. It was with unique molecular identifiers that the TCRbeta library was prepared. TCRdb processed the PCR reads anew with MiXCR; each CDR3 protein has one entry. This sample has a few hundred thousand distinct CDR3 sequences, with around 21% found just once. Sequenced here: PBMCs from the stem cell graft donor, sampled from the stem cell graft. The genes are TRBV12-3 or TRBV12-4 and TRBJ2-1; 8 bases are a match to TRBD1. The receptor's source is a human donor who donated a stem cell graft to a child with acute myeloid leukemia. CDR3 in amino acids: CASNTGTGGLNEQFF. The CDR3 bases are TGTGCCAGTAATACCGGGACAGGTGGTTTGAATGAGCAGTTCTTC.